These 22 T cell receptor beta chains originate from one sample sequenced in a study of cytotoxic CD8 clonotypes in ibrutinib-treated CLL. TCRdb's table, derived via immunoSEQ multiplex PCR, lists solely in-frame clones and lacks some. The sample lists fewer than 45,000 clones; approximately 70% were seen once. Source: PBMCs, taken at disease progression, from a patient treated with ibrutinib. The receptors come from a human donor with chronic lymphocytic leukemia.

This chain connects TRBV28 to TRBJ1-2; possibly TRBD1 for D (5 bases). Trimming removed 1 base at V and 8 bases at J, with 11 bases between. From germline, CDR1 is MDHEN and CDR2 SYDVKM. The CDR3 has 13 amino acids. The CDR3, as DNA: TGTGCCAGCAGTTTATTCGGGGGTGAAGGCTACACCTTC. Translation gives CASSLFGGEGYTF.

The gene calls are TRBV28 and TRBJ2-2; D ambiguous. CDR1 MDHEN and CDR2 SYDVKM come from the germline V gene. Trimming shortened V by 3 bases and J by 5 bases, and 16 bases separated the two germline ends. This CDR3 has 16 residues. The CDR3 DNA is TGTGCCAGCAGTTTGTGGGTGAGCCTAGATACCGGGGAGCTGTTTTTT. Translating gives CASSLWVSLDTGELFF.

The chain combines TRBV10-1 with TRBJ2-3; 7 bases map to TRBD1. The J segment lost 3 bases and the V segment lost 11 bases, leaving 5 bases of the junction unmatched. Germline CDR1 is WNHNN and CDR2 is SYGVQD (reference sequence). This CDR3 comprises 12 residues. CDR3 sequence reads: CAAGRGTDTQYF. CDR3 sequence (DNA): TGCGCCGCGGGCAGGGGGACAGATACGCAGTATTTT.

This chain uses TRBV13 with TRBJ2-7, with 13 bases identical to TRBD2. Germline-derived CDR1 and CDR2 are PRHDT and FYEKMQ (reference sequence). Trimming removed 4 bases from V and 7 bases from J; junction bases left unmatched: 4. CDR3 length: 14 residues. CDR3 amino acids: CASSSGTSGEEQYF. Written as DNA, the CDR3 is TGTGCCAGCAGCTCAGGGACTAGCGGGGAGGAGCAGTACTTC.

The chain carries TRBV2 and TRBJ2-7; D possibly corresponds to TRBD2 (6 bases). CDR1 is SNHLY and CDR2 is FYNNEI in the germline V gene. V gave up 6 bases and J gave up 0 bases, with 18 bases separating them. The CDR3 sequence is 16 residues long. CDR3 in amino acids: CASRGNRDSSSYEQYF. The CDR3 bases are TGTGCCAGCAGGGGGAACCGGGACTCAAGCTCCTACGAGCAGTACTTC.

This clone was found once. The chain carries TRBV4-1 and TRBJ1-1; D not resolved. CDR3 size: 15 residues. Germline V gives CDR1 MGHRA, CDR2 YSYEKL. With 7 bases removed from V and 0 bases from J, the gap between germline ends came to 15 bases. In DNA, the CDR3 is TGCGCCAGCAAAACCCTCGGGCAGATGAACACTGAAGCTTTCTTT. This translates into CASKTLGQMNTEAFF.

This clone appeared a few times. CDR3 nucleotides: TGTGCCAGCAGCTTCACCCCGGGACAGGGCCTCTCTGGGGCCAACGTCCTGACTTTC. This encodes CASSFTPGQGLSGANVLTF. This chain uses TRBV2 with TRBJ2-6; 9 bases line up with TRBD1. Unmatched junction bases numbered 12, after V lost 6 bases and J lost 0 bases. CDR3 length: 19 amino acids. Looked up from germline, CDR1 is SNHLY and CDR2 is FYNNEI.

The V gene is TRBV2, the J gene TRBJ2-2, with unresolved D. Germline CDR1 SNHLY, CDR2 FYNNEI. V lost 6 bases to trimming and J lost 6 bases, with 14 bases between them. The length of the CDR3 is 14 residues. The CDR3 nucleotides read TGTGCCAGCAGGCCCCAGGCGGAAGCCGGGGAGCTGTTTTTT. This sequence encodes CASRPQAEAGELFF. Complete variable domain (other parts from reference TRBV2 and TRBJ2-2): EPEVTQTPSHQVTQMGQEVILRCVPISNHLYFYWYRQILGQKVEFLVSFYNNEISEKSEIFDDQFSVERPDGSNFTLKIRSTKLEDSAMYFCASRPQAEAGELFFGEGSRLTVL.

The gene calls are TRBV6-5 and TRBJ1-2; TRBD1 might be the D (6 bases). Trimming removed 1 base from V and 7 bases from J, with 16 bases in between. The CDR3 spans 15 residues. Germline CDR1 and CDR2: MNHEY and SVGAGI. The CDR3 nucleotides read TGTGCCAGCAGTTACTACTCCGGGACAATGGGTGGCTACACCTTC. It codes for CASSYYSGTMGGYTF.

The V call is TRBV5-5, the J call TRBJ2-2; no clear D. V shed 4 bases and J shed 4 bases, with 14 bases lying between them. CDR1 is SGHKS, CDR2 YYEKEE, per germline (reference sequence). The CDR3 spans 15 residues. CDR3 coding DNA: TGTGCCAGCAGCACGGACCCGAACCCCACCGGGGAGCTGTTTTTT. This encodes CASSTDPNPTGELFF.

The CDR3 nucleotides are TGTGCCACCAGCAGAGATACTTACAGGAATTCACCCCTCCACTTT. Amino acids: CATSRDTYRNSPLHF. The chain couples TRBV15 to TRBJ1-6, with D possibly TRBD1 on 5 matching bases. Trimming pared 0 bases from V and 7 bases from J, leaving 10 bases between. Germline V CDR1 and CDR2: LNHNV, YYDKDF (reference sequence). The CDR3 length is 15 residues.

V gene TRBV6-1 combines with J gene TRBJ2-3; tentatively, D is TRBD2 (6 bases). CDR3 size: 13 residues. Germline V gives CDR1 MNHNS, CDR2 SASEGT. Deletions cut 3 bases from V and 3 bases from J, with 7 bases between. CDR3 nucleotides: TGTGCCAGCAGTGAGGGGGGAACAGATACGCAGTATTTT. Its protein product is CASSEGGTDTQYF.

The V call is TRBV27, the J call TRBJ2-1; 14 nucleotides agree with TRBD2. This CDR3 is built from 15 residues. Per the germline V gene, CDR1 is MNHEY and CDR2 is SMNVEV (reference sequence). Trimming cost V 6 bases and J 8 bases; bases outside gene matches: 6. DNA for the CDR3: TGTGCCAGCAGCCCAGGGACTAGCGGGAGTGATGAGCAGTTCTTC. Its translation: CASSPGTSGSDEQFF.

The chain combines TRBV18 with TRBJ1-1; no clear D. CDR1 KGHSH and CDR2 LQKENI come from the germline V gene. The CDR3 totals 16 residues. V was clipped by 3 bases and J by 1 base, with 15 bases between them. For the CDR3, the DNA is TGTGCCAGCTCACCCGCTGGAACGACGGGGAACACTGAAGCTTTCTTT. This encodes CASSPAGTTGNTEAFF. The full variable domain, in which reference TRBV18 and TRBJ1-1 provide the parts outside the CDR3, is NAGVMQNPRHLVRRRGQEARLRCSPMKGHSHVYWYRQLPEEGLKFMVYLQKENIIDESGMPKERFSAEFPKEGPSILRIQQVVRGDSAAYFCASSPAGTTGNTEAFFGQGTRLTVV.

The CDR3 DNA reads TGCGCCAGCAGCAAGGACAGGGGACACACTAACACTGAAGCTTTCTTT. Protein sequence: CASSKDRGHTNTEAFF. The genes are TRBV5-1 and TRBJ1-1; 9 positions agree with TRBD1. Trimming removed 4 bases from V and 2 bases from J; junction bases left unmatched: 9. The CDR3 extends over 16 amino acids. In germline, CDR1 is SGHRS, CDR2 YFSETQ.

The chain uses TRBV5-1 and TRBJ2-3; TRBD1 agrees at 7 bases. Germline loops: CDR1 SGHRS, CDR2 YFSETQ. The CDR3 spans 16 residues. Trimming at V came to 4 bases and at J to 2 bases, leaving 10 bases not matched to a gene. The CDR3 DNA is TGCGCCAGCAGCATAGGACAGGCCCGGGACACAGATACGCAGTATTTT. Residues: CASSIGQARDTDTQYF.

The CDR3 region has the DNA TGTGCCAGCAGCTTCACGGCCGTCGACACCATATATTTT. Its translation is CASSFTAVDTIYF. The rearrangement links TRBV11-2 to TRBJ1-3; D ambiguous. This CDR3 has 13 amino acids. Trimming removed 3 bases from V and 8 bases from J, with 11 bases in between. Germline loops: CDR1 SGHAT, CDR2 FQNNGV. Full variable domain (missing parts from reference TRBV11-2 and TRBJ1-3): EAGVAQSPRYKIIEKRQSVAFWCNPISGHATLYWYQQILGQGPKLLIQFQNNGVVDDSQLPKDRFSAERLKGVDSTLKIQPAKLEDSAVYLCASSFTAVDTIYFGEGSWLTVV.

The gene calls are TRBV29-1 and TRBJ2-5; no clear D. This CDR3 has 14 amino acids. CDR1 and CDR2 from the germline V gene are SQVTM and ANQGSEA. Trimming removed 7 bases from V and 2 bases from J, with 17 bases in between. CDR3 residues: CSAGRAPRQETQYF. The CDR3 coding sequence is TGCAGCGCTGGCCGGGCCCCGCGGCAAGAGACCCAGTACTTC. The complete variable domain, with remaining parts taken from reference TRBV29-1 and TRBJ2-5, reads SAVISQKPSRDICQRGTSLTIQCQVDSQVTMMFWYRQQPGQSLTLIATANQGSEATYESGFVIDKFPISRPNLTFSTLTVSNMSPEDSSIYLCSAGRAPRQETQYFGPGTRLLVL.

The rearrangement uses TRBV5-1 and TRBJ1-2; D gene uncertain. Germline values: CDR1 SGHRS, CDR2 YFSETQ. The CDR3 runs to 13 residues. The germline V and J ends were trimmed by 0 bases and 8 bases, with 11 bases remaining between them. This CDR3 reads CASSLGSASGYTF. CDR3 DNA: TGCGCCAGCAGCTTGGGGTCGGCCTCCGGCTACACCTTC.

V is TRBV7-2 and J is TRBJ2-1; no firm D call. CDR3 length equals 13 residues. Germline values: CDR1 SGHTA, CDR2 FQGNSA. V was trimmed by 1 base and J by 9 bases, leaving 10 bases between them. The CDR3 region has the DNA TGTGCCAGCAGCTTAGGGCTTATGGTTGAGCAGTTCTTC. Amino acid sequence: CASSLGLMVEQFF.

The CDR3 spells CASSEALGLIVQPQHF. CDR3 in DNA: TGTGCCAGCAGTGAAGCCTTGGGGCTGATAGTCCAGCCCCAGCATTTT. This rearrangement joins TRBV6-1 to TRBJ1-5, with a possible D match to TRBD1 (5 bases). This CDR3 is 16 amino acids long. Trimming removed 0 bases at V and 7 bases at J, with 16 bases between. Per the germline V gene, CDR1 is MNHNS and CDR2 is SASEGT.

The chain couples TRBV6-1 to TRBJ2-7; unclear D gene. Deletions cut 0 bases from V and 2 bases from J, with 8 bases between. CDR1 and CDR2 (germline): MNHNS, SASEGT. The length of the CDR3 is 14 residues. The CDR3 DNA sequence: TGTGCCAGCAGTGAAGCGAGTCCGACCTACGAGCAGTACTTC. The encoded protein is CASSEASPTYEQYF.